The source of this T cell receptor beta chain is a study of blood T cell repertoires in COVID-19. Libraries were prepared by immunoSEQ multiplex PCR; TCRdb keeps only in-frame clonotypes and omits some of them. The data show just over 60,000 clones, around 85% seen once. This clone was seen just once. V shed 4 bases and J 4 bases; nucleotides not matched to a gene: 8. The CDR3 has 16 residues. Per germline, CDR1 LNHDA and CDR2 SQIVND (reference sequence). The genes are TRBV19 and TRBJ2-3, with TRBD1 matching 10 bases. The clonotype originates from a woman aged 80 or over with active or convalescent COVID-19. Sequencing was carried out using peripheral blood. The CDR3 coding sequence is TGTGCCAGTAGTAAACCGACAGGGGGCGCCCCAGATACGCAGTATTTT. Its protein is CASSKPTGGAPDTQYF.